This entry describes one T cell receptor (beta chain). Its antigen is unknown. This sample was taken from a study of T cell responses to AZD1222 COVID-19 vaccine. Study background: Second doses that came at about 4 or about 12 weeks were put together.

Study observations and caveats: Sampling that yielded the repertoires occurred only after the peak T cell response. Nearly half of spike-specific TCRs reportedly target unmutated variant regions.

The method was immunoSEQ multiplex PCR; TCRdb's version includes in-frame clones alone and lacks a portion of them. Altogether roughly 140,000 clones are present, about 87% being singletons, with the ten largest covering over 12%. This specimen was peripheral blood, taken on day 0 of AZD1222 vaccination. The TCR originated in an adult in good health.

The CDR3 sequence is CASSLAQPTDTQYF. The CDR3 bases are TGCGCCAGCAGCTTGGCCCAGCCAACAGATACGCAGTATTTT. The rearrangement links TRBV5-1 to TRBJ2-3; D gene ambiguous. Trimming cost V 0 bases and J 3 bases, with 8 bases left between them. The germline CDR1 and CDR2 sequences are SGHRS and YFSETQ. The CDR3 totals 14 residues.